This T cell receptor beta chain emerged from a study of cytomegalovirus exposure and HLA in healthy donors. The CDR3 extends over 16 amino acids. Germline V gene data show CDR1 as MDHEN and CDR2 as SYDVKM. J was trimmed by 8 bases and V by 5 bases; bases with no gene match: 10. The method was immunoSEQ multiplex PCR; TCRdb's version includes in-frame clones alone and lacks a portion of them. The data show 150,000 to 200,000 clones, 85% seen once. Material for sequencing was PBMCs. The J gene is TRBJ2-1, the V gene TRBV28; the match to TRBD1 covers 12 bases. This TCR was recovered from a young man in good health and CMV-seropositive. CDR3 coding DNA: TGTGCCAGCAGTCTAATGGCCGGGACAGGGGGCGATGAGCAGTTCTTC. Amino acids: CASSLMAGTGGDEQFF.